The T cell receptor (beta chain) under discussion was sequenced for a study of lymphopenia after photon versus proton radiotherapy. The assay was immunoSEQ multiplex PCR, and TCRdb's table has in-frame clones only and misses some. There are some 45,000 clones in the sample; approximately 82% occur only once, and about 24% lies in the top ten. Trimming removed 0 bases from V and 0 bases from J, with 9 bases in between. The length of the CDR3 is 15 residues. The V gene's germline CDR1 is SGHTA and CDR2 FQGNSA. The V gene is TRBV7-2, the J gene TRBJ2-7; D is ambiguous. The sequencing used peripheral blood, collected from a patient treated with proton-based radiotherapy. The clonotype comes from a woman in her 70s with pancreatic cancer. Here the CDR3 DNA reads TGTGCCAGCAGCTTAGCAGGTGGTAGCTCCTACGAGCAGTACTTC. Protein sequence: CASSLAGGSSYEQYF.